The sample holds many counts of the clone carrying this TCR beta chain. Its specificity is unknown. The data originate from a study of breast tumors, draining lymph nodes, adjacent tissues. Study results and limitations: Most tumor T cells seemingly derive from lymph node, then expand in tumor.

The germline V and J ends were trimmed by 0 bases and 4 bases, with 6 bases remaining between them. Germline-derived CDR1 and CDR2 are SNHLY and FYNNEI. The CDR3 runs to 13 residues. Axillary draining lymph nodes of breast cancer patients supplied the node samples. MiXCR, run by TCRdb on the multiplex PCR reads, gives a single entry per CDR3 protein. The sample records 270,000 or so distinct CDR3 sequences, 30% being singletons. The source material was axillary lymph node tissue. The chain carries TRBV2 and TRBJ2-5; D ambiguous. This clonotype originated in a female donor with breast cancer. Some clones in this sample may be carry-over from other donors' samples. CDR3 DNA: TGTGCCAGCAGTGAAGCGGGCGTAGAGACCCAGTACTTC. Protein sequence: CASSEAGVETQYF.